The 25 T cell receptor beta chains listed next were all sequenced from one sample in a study of blood T cell repertoires in COVID-19 (TCRdb year 2020). The method behind the library was the immunoSEQ multiplex PCR assay. TCRdb carries this immuneACCESS record with in-frame sequences only. Its versions omit some clonotypes, under half of them owing to an unresolved V gene in the studies checked, with the rest unexplained. This sample is represented by 90,000 to 100,000 clones; approximately 81% of them were singletons. The ten biggest clones cover over 8.5% of the sample. Sequenced sample: peripheral blood. These receptors were taken from a woman of 80 years or more with acute or convalescent COVID-19.

The count of this clone is one. The gene calls are TRBV24-1 and TRBJ2-6; possibly TRBD1 for D (6 bases). The CDR3 runs 20 residues. Germline values: CDR1 KGHDR, CDR2 SFDVKD. V was cut by 9 bases and J by 0 bases, with 26 bases left in between. CDR3 sequence (DNA): TGTGCCACCCGCCGGGTGAACCTTAAGACAGGTAGCTCTGGGGCCAACGTCCTGACTTTC. Translation gives CATRRVNLKTGSSGANVLTF.

This chain connects TRBV9 to TRBJ1-2, with TRBD1 as a possible D gene (5 bases). The CDR3 spans 13 residues. V lost 4 bases, J lost 8 bases, and 15 bases lay in between. CDR1 and CDR2 from the germline V gene are SGDLS and YYNGEE. In nucleotides, the CDR3 is TGTGCCAGCAGCCCTACACAGGTGGGAGGCTACACCTTC. It specifies CASSPTQVGGYTF.

This chain uses TRBV6-2 or TRBV6-3 with TRBJ2-3, with D tentatively TRBD2 (6 bases). The germline gives CDR1 MNHEY, CDR2 SVGEGT. Trimming took 5 bases from V and 3 from J, leaving 9 bases between them. This CDR3 is built from 13 residues. CDR3 amino acids: CASSQAGTDTQYF. In nucleotides, the CDR3 is TGTGCCAGCAGTCAGGCGGGGACAGATACGCAGTATTTT.

V gene TRBV18 combines with J gene TRBJ2-1; 9 bases are a match to TRBD2. Germline V gives CDR1 KGHSH, CDR2 LQKENI. Losses at the gene ends were 0 bases for V and 10 bases for J; bases not matched to a gene: 7. The CDR3 loop spans 15 amino acids. CDR3 bases: TGTGCCAGCTCACCACCGACGCTAGCGGGGTCCGAGCAGTTCTTC. Translated, it gives CASSPPTLAGSEQFF.

CDR3 nucleotides: TGTGCCAGCAGCCAAGAAGACCCAGGGACCCAGTACTTC. It yields the protein CASSQEDPGTQYF. This chain connects TRBV3-1 (or the pseudogene TRBV3-2) to TRBJ2-5; no definite D call. The ends were cut back, 0 bases at V and 7 bases at J, with 9 bases in the middle. CDR1 is LGHDT and CDR2 is YNNKEL in the germline V gene (reference sequence). This CDR3 is 13 amino acids long.

This clone appeared a single time. This rearrangement joins TRBV3-1 (or the pseudogene TRBV3-2) to TRBJ1-3, with D perhaps TRBD1 (5 bases). The CDR3 has 17 residues. The ends were cut back, 1 base at V and 2 bases at J, with 15 bases in the middle. Germline V gene lookup returns CDR1 LGHDT and CDR2 YNNKEL (reference sequence). CDR3 DNA sequence: TGTGCCAGCAGCCAAGTTTGGGCAGGGAATACTGGAAACACCATATATTTT. Its protein is CASSQVWAGNTGNTIYF.

This chain connects TRBV18 to TRBJ2-3, with TRBD2 matching over 8 bases. Per germline, CDR1 KGHSH and CDR2 LQKENI. This CDR3 contains 16 residues. Trimming cost V 3 bases and J 2 bases; bases outside gene matches: 7. The CDR3 nucleotides read TGTGCCAGCTCACCCGGAGGCGGGGGGCTCACAGATACGCAGTATTTT. It translates to CASSPGGGGLTDTQYF.

The CDR3 spells CASSYDREETQYF. As DNA, the CDR3 is TGCGCCAGCAGTTACGACAGGGAAGAGACCCAGTACTTC. The V and J genes are TRBV10-1 and TRBJ2-5, with TRBD1 identical over 7 bases. Germline CDR1 and CDR2: WNHNN and SYGVQD (reference sequence). V lost 5 bases to trimming and J lost 3 bases; unmatched junction nucleotides: 3. The CDR3 is made up of 13 amino acids.

V and J are TRBV6-5 and TRBJ2-1; D might be TRBD2 (6 bases). Germline V gene data show CDR1 as MNHEY and CDR2 as SVGAGI. V lost 5 bases to trimming and J lost 8 bases, with 19 bases between them. The CDR3 contains 15 residues. The CDR3 sequence is CASSPRDWGVDEQFF. The CDR3 DNA follows: TGTGCCAGCAGTCCTCGGGACTGGGGGGTTGATGAGCAGTTCTTC.

In its sample, this clone was seen once. The J gene is TRBJ1-1, the V gene TRBV9; the D gene is possibly TRBD1 (5 bases). CDR3 size: 15 residues. V lost 1 base and J 4 bases, leaving 14 bases between the germline ends. Germline V gene sequence: CDR1 SGDLS, CDR2 YYNGEE. CDR3 sequence (DNA): TGTGCCAGCAGCGTAATGGCGGGAGGGGCCACTGAAGCTTTCTTT. Protein: CASSVMAGGATEAFF.

The chain is built from TRBV5-1 and TRBJ1-1, with D maybe TRBD1 (6 bases). This CDR3 comprises 15 residues. The V end lost 4 bases, the J end lost 0 bases, and 13 bases lay between the germline ends. The germline V gene encodes CDR1 SGHRS and CDR2 YFSETQ. The CDR3 region is CASSLTTGLNTEAFF. As DNA, the CDR3 is TGCGCCAGCAGCCTAACGACAGGCCTGAACACTGAAGCTTTCTTT.

This clone has only a few counts. The V gene is TRBV9, the J gene TRBJ1-3; TRBD1 agrees at 7 bases. The CDR3 extends over 13 amino acids. Losses at the gene ends were 4 bases for V and 7 bases for J; bases not matched to a gene: 5. CDR1 SGDLS and CDR2 YYNGEE come from the germline V gene. The CDR3 region is CASSKTGRNTIYF. CDR3 sequence (DNA): TGTGCCAGCAGCAAGACAGGGAGGAACACCATATATTTT.

The chain has TRBV7-2 and TRBJ2-1; 7 positions agree with TRBD1. Germline assignment: CDR1 SGHTA and CDR2 FQGNSA. The CDR3 extends over 15 amino acids. J was trimmed by 4 bases and V by 0 bases; bases with no gene match: 3. The CDR3 region has the DNA TGTGCCAGCAGCTTAGCAGGGACAGAATACAATGAGCAGTTCTTC. Residues: CASSLAGTEYNEQFF.

This clone has a single count. V gene TRBV24-1 combines with J gene TRBJ2-3, with D possibly being TRBD2 (6 bases). This CDR3 is built from 15 residues. The ends were cut back, 0 bases at V and 4 bases at J, with 10 bases in the middle. Germline V gene lookup returns CDR1 KGHDR and CDR2 SFDVKD. The CDR3, as DNA: TGTGCCACCAGTGATTTGTCAGGAGGGGCAGATACGCAGTATTTT. As protein: CATSDLSGGADTQYF.

The chain employs TRBV5-1 and TRBJ2-1; 8 bases match TRBD2. V dropped 2 bases and J dropped 12; count of bases not matched to a gene: 7. The CDR3 is made up of 13 amino acids. Germline V gives CDR1 SGHRS, CDR2 YFSETQ. The CDR3 region has the DNA TGCGCCAGCAGCTTCGGGAGGGCCTCTAGGCAGTTCTTC. Translation gives CASSFGRASRQFF.

The chain couples TRBV4-3 to TRBJ1-2; TRBD1 might be the D (5 bases). The ends were cut back, 0 bases at V and 7 bases at J, with 12 bases in the middle. This CDR3 comprises 14 residues. The V gene's germline CDR1 is LGHNA and CDR2 YSLEER. The CDR3 protein is CASSQDQGSVGYTF. Here the CDR3 DNA reads TGCGCCAGCAGCCAAGACCAGGGAAGTGTTGGCTACACCTTC.

The rearrangement uses TRBV9 and TRBJ1-6; D remains unclear. Trimming left V 4 bases short and J 8 bases short, with 13 bases between. Germline loops: CDR1 SGDLS, CDR2 YYNGEE. This CDR3 is 14 amino acids long. CDR3 amino acids: CASSPPGSYSPLHF. CDR3 coding DNA: TGTGCCAGCAGCCCACCGGGTTCCTATTCACCCCTCCACTTT.

This clone was found once. The rearrangement uses TRBV6-2 or TRBV6-3 and TRBJ1-2; D unclear. The CDR3 totals 15 residues. Germline CDR1 MNHEY, CDR2 SVGEGT. V was pared by 3 bases and J by 2 bases, with 13 bases between. The CDR3 nucleotides are TGTGCCAGCAGTTATTACCAAAGCCGGAACTATGGCTACACCTTC. It translates to CASSYYQSRNYGYTF.

This chain connects TRBV5-6 to TRBJ2-1; 14 nucleotides align to TRBD2. The trim removed 0 bases at V and 7 bases at J, leaving 3 bases unmatched. CDR3 length: 16 amino acids. Germline V gene sequence: CDR1 SGHDT, CDR2 YYEEEE. CDR3 in amino acids: CASSLVRTSGGNEQFF. In DNA form, the CDR3 reads TGTGCCAGCAGCTTGGTTAGGACTAGCGGGGGGAATGAGCAGTTCTTC.

The chain has TRBV24-1 and TRBJ2-4, with TRBD1 matching over 12 bases. This CDR3 is 16 amino acids long. The V segment lost 2 bases and the J segment 5 bases; nucleotides outside the gene matches: 3. CDR1 KGHDR and CDR2 SFDVKD come from the germline V gene. The CDR3: CATSDSGTGGQNIQYF. CDR3 sequence (DNA): TGTGCCACCAGTGATTCCGGGACAGGGGGCCAAAACATTCAGTACTTC.

The chain is built from TRBV18 and TRBJ1-6; D gene unclear. CDR3 length equals 15 residues. Germline loops: CDR1 KGHSH, CDR2 LQKENI. V lost 4 bases and J 4 bases, leaving 11 bases between the germline ends. This chain's CDR3 is CASSREDAYNSPLHF. DNA for the CDR3: TGTGCCAGCTCACGGGAGGACGCTTATAATTCACCCCTCCACTTT.

The V call is TRBV24-1, the J call TRBJ1-4, with D possibly matching TRBD1 (5 bases). V dropped 4 bases and J dropped 8 bases, with 13 bases sitting between them. This CDR3 region has 14 residues. The germline V gene encodes CDR1 KGHDR and CDR2 SFDVKD. The DNA for the CDR3 is TGTGCCACCAGTGAATTGGGGCGCGGGGAAAAACTGTTTTTT. This sequence encodes CATSELGRGEKLFF.

This chain uses TRBV27 with TRBJ1-4; a possible D gene is TRBD1 (6 bases). V lost 5 bases and J lost 7, with 17 bases in between. The CDR3 is made up of 15 amino acids. CDR1 and CDR2 (germline): MNHEY, SMNVEV (reference sequence). This chain's CDR3 is CASSAAGGGGEKLFF. The CDR3 region has the DNA TGTGCCAGCAGTGCGGCGGGAGGGGGAGGTGAAAAACTGTTTTTT.

The chain has TRBV7-6 and TRBJ1-4; TRBD1 matches 10 bases. V was pared by 4 bases and J by 7 bases, with 3 bases of the junction left unmatched. The germline V gene encodes CDR1 SGHVS and CDR2 FNYEAQ. This CDR3 region has 14 residues. This chain's CDR3 is CASSSGTGAEKLFF. As DNA, the CDR3 is TGTGCCAGCAGCTCCGGGACAGGGGCTGAAAAACTGTTTTTT. The full variable domain, its missing parts supplied by reference TRBV7-6 and TRBJ1-4, is GAGVSQSPRYKVTKRGQDVALRCDPISGHVSLYWYRQALGQGPEFLTYFNYEAQQDKSGLPNDRFSAERPEGSISTLTIQRTEQRDSAMYRCASSSGTGAEKLFFGSGTQLSVL.

The chain employs TRBV5-4 and TRBJ2-2, with TRBD1 as a possible D gene (5 bases). With 5 bases removed from V and 6 bases from J, the gap between germline ends came to 11 bases. CDR1 and CDR2 from the germline V gene are SGHNT and YYREEE (reference sequence). CDR3 length equals 13 residues. CDR3 in amino acids: CASSPQGSGELFF. In nucleotides, the CDR3 is TGTGCCAGCAGTCCTCAGGGATCCGGGGAGCTGTTTTTT.